This TCR beta chain was obtained from a study of OX40 agonist ivuxolimab in advanced cancers. About the research overall: Ivuxolimab, an antibody acting as an agonist of OX40 (CD134), was used to treat patients. Study-level points and caveats: Normalized T-cell clonal expansion was also low in a subset of nonresponders.

A note on this clone: Its antigen is as yet unknown.

Some clones are missing from TCRdb's copy, which holds only in-frame ones; the method was immunoSEQ multiplex PCR. The sample carries 80,000 to 95,000 clones, about 90% recorded once. This material consisted of CD4+ or CD8+ T cells sorted from blood, taken in a trial of the OX40 agonist ivuxolimab. This sequence was found in an adult with an advanced solid tumor such as melanoma, head and neck, liver or kidney cancer.

DNA for the CDR3: TGTGCCTGGAGGAGGGGCCTCGGTGAGCAGTTCTTC. Translated, it gives CAWRRGLGEQFF. This chain connects TRBV30 to TRBJ2-1; tentatively, D is TRBD1 or TRBD2 (5 bases each). V shed 3 bases and J shed 9 bases, with 12 bases lying between them. The CDR3 loop spans 12 amino acids. The germline CDR1 and CDR2 sequences are GTSNPN and SVGIG (reference sequence). The full variable domain, in which reference TRBV30 and TRBJ2-1 provide the parts outside the CDR3, is SQTIHQWPATLVQPVGSPLSLECTVEGTSNPNLYWYRQAAGRGLQLLFYSVGIGQISSEVPQNLSASRPQDRQFILSSKKLLLSDSGFYLCAWRRGLGEQFFGPGTRLTVL.